This T cell receptor beta chain was observed in a study of T cell responses to AZD1222 COVID-19 vaccine. At the level of the study: Investigators merged groups given second doses at roughly 4 or roughly 12 weeks.

CDR1 is SGHAT and CDR2 is FQNNGV in the germline V gene. The CDR3 extends over 17 amino acids. Trimming at V came to 5 bases and at J to 1 base, leaving 4 bases not matched to a gene. Method: immunoSEQ multiplex PCR; TCRdb's copy keeps in-frame clones and lacks some. Of 100,000 or so clones in the sample, over 80% are singletons; the top ten hold 5%. The material sequenced was peripheral blood, taken on day 0 of AZD1222 vaccination. This TCR came from an adult in good health. This sequence joins TRBV11-2 and TRBJ2-2; 13 bases are a match to TRBD2. The CDR3, as DNA: TGTGCCAGCAGCCGGACTAGCGGGGGTGTGAACACCGGGGAGCTGTTTTTT. Amino acid sequence: CASSRTSGGVNTGELFF.